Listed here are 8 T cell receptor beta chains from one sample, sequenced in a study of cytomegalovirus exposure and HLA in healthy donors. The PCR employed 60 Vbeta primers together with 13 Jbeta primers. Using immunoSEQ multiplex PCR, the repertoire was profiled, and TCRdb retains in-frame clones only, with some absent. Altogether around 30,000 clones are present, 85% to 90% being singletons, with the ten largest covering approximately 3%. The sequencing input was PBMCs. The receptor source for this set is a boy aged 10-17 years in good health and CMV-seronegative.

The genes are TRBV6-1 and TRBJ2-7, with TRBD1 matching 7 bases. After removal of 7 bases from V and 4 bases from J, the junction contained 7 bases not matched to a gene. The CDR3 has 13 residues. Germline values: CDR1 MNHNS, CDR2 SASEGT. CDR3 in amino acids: CASTPTGIYEQYF. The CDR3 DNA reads TGTGCCAGCACCCCGACAGGGATTTACGAGCAGTACTTC.

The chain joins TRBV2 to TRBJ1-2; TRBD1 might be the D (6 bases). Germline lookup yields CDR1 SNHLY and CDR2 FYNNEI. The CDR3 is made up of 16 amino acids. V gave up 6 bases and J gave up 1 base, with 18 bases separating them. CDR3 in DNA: TGTGCCAGCAGAGATAGTTCAGGGGCGGATAACTATGGCTACACCTTC. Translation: CASRDSSGADNYGYTF. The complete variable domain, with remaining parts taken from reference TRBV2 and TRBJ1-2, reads EPEVTQTPSHQVTQMGQEVILRCVPISNHLYFYWYRQILGQKVEFLVSFYNNEISEKSEIFDDQFSVERPDGSNFTLKIRSTKLEDSAMYFCASRDSSGADNYGYTFGSGTRLTVV.

In DNA form, the CDR3 reads TGTGCCAGCAGCTTACAGCTAGGACAGGGGAAGAACGAGCAGTACTTC. Translation: CASSLQLGQGKNEQYF. V is TRBV11-2 and J is TRBJ2-7, with 9 bases matching TRBD1. This CDR3 spans 16 amino acids. Germline V gene sequence: CDR1 SGHAT, CDR2 FQNNGV. Germline trimming cut 2 bases from V and 5 bases from J; bases unmatched to any gene: 10.

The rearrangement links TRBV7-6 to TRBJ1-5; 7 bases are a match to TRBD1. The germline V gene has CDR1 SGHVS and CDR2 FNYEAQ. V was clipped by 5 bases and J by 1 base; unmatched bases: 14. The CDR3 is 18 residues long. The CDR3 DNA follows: TGTGCCAGCAGCCGAGGGGCAGGGGGTCCTCTGAGCAATCAGCCCCAGCATTTT. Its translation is CASSRGAGGPLSNQPQHF.

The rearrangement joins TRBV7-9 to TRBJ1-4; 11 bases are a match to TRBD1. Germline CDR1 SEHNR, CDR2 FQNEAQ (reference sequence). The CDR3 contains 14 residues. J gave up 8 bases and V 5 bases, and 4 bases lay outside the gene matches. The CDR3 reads CASSQGQGGEKLFF. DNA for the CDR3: TGTGCCAGCAGCCAGGGACAGGGGGGGGAAAAACTGTTTTTT.

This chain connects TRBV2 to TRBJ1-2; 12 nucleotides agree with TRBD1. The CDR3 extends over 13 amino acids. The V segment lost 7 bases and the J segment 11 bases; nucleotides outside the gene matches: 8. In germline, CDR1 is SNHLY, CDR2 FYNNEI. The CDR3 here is CASTRDRGQGYTF. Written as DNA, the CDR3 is TGTGCCAGCACACGGGACAGGGGGCAAGGATACACCTTC.

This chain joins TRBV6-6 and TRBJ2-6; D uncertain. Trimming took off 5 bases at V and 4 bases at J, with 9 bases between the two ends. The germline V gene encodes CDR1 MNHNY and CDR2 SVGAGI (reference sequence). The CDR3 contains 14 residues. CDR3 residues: CASSPPPGANVLTF. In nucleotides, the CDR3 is TGTGCCAGCAGTCCCCCCCCAGGGGCCAACGTCCTGACTTTC.

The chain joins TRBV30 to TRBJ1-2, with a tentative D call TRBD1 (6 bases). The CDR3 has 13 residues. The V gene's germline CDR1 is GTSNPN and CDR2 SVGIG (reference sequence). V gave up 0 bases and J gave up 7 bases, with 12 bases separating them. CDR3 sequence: CAWSVSGGSGYTF. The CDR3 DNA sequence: TGTGCCTGGAGTGTTTCTGGGGGCTCTGGCTACACCTTC.